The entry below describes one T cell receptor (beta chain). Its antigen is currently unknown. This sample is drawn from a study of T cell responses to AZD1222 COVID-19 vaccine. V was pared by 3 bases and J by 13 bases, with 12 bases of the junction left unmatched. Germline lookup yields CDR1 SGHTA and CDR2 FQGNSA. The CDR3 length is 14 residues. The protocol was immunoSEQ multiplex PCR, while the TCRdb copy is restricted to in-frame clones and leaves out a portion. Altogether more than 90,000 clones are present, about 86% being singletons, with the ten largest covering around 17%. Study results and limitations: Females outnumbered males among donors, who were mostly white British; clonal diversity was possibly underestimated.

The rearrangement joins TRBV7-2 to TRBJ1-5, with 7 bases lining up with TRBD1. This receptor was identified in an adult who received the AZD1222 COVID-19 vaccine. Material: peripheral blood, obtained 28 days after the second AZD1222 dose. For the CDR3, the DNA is TGTGCCAGCAGCTTCACAGGGGTTAAAGGGGTTCAGCATTTT. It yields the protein CASSFTGVKGVQHF. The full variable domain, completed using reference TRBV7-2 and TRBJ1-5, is GAGVSQSPSNKVTEKGKDVELRCDPISGHTALYWYRQSLGQGLEFLIYFQGNSAPDKSGLPSDRFSAERTGGSVSTLTIQRTQQEDSAVYLCASSFTGVKGVQHFGDGTRLSIL.